Below, 30 T cell receptor beta chains from the same sample are listed, as sequenced in a study of CD8 T cells in Susac syndrome. After extraction with the RNeasy kit, roughly 0.45 to 1 ug of the RNA was reverse transcribed using random hexamers. TCRdb reprocessed the immunoSEQ multiplex PCR reads via MiXCR and lists one record per CDR3 protein. The repertoire holds tens of thousands of distinct CDR3 sequences, approximately 92% seen once, with 0.2% in the top ten. The sequencing sample was made of CD8+ T cells from PBMCs. These receptors all come from a human donor in good health.

The rearrangement uses TRBV19 and TRBJ2-7, with D perhaps being TRBD1 or TRBD2 (5 bases each). Germline CDR1 reads LNHDA; CDR2 reads SQIVND (reference sequence). The CDR3 runs to 16 residues. The ends were cut back, 5 bases at V and 0 bases at J, with 17 bases in the middle. The CDR3 sequence is CASSPFSGTVSYEQYF. Written as DNA, the CDR3 is TGTGCCAGTAGTCCGTTCTCCGGGACGGTCTCCTACGAGCAGTACTTC.

The chain uses TRBV2 and TRBJ2-5; perhaps TRBD2 as D (6 bases). CDR1 and CDR2 (germline): SNHLY, FYNNEI. Trimming removed 1 base at V and 5 bases at J, with 20 bases between. The CDR3 sequence is 17 residues long. CDR3 coding DNA: TGTGCCAGCAGTGAAGAGCTCCTGACTAGTTTTATCGAGACCCAGTACTTC. Its protein product is CASSEELLTSFIETQYF.

The gene calls are TRBV14 and TRBJ2-3, with D unclear. Germline-derived CDR1 and CDR2 are SGHDN and FVKESK. V gave up 0 bases and J gave up 2 bases, with 12 bases separating them. The CDR3 spans 16 residues. CDR3 amino acids: CASSQEAHPLTDTQYF. The CDR3 nucleotides read TGTGCCAGCAGCCAAGAGGCTCACCCCCTCACAGATACGCAGTATTTT.

V gene TRBV7-9 combines with J gene TRBJ2-4; 10 bases match TRBD2. In germline, CDR1 is SEHNR, CDR2 FQNEAQ (reference sequence). J was trimmed by 7 bases and V by 8 bases; bases with no gene match: 20. There are 18 residues in the CDR3. The CDR3 protein is CASGSTSGGAWARNIQYF. CDR3 sequence (DNA): TGTGCCAGCGGTTCTACCAGCGGGGGGGCCTGGGCCCGTAACATTCAGTACTTC.

CDR3 bases: TGTGCCAGCAGTTACGACCCTAGCGGGGGGGCTTCCTACGAGCAGTACTTC. Protein sequence: CASSYDPSGGASYEQYF. The chain joins TRBV6-2 or TRBV6-3 to TRBJ2-7; TRBD2 aligns across 12 bases. V lost 2 bases, J lost 1 base, and 6 bases stayed unmatched. This CDR3 spans 17 amino acids. The germline V gene has CDR1 MNHEY and CDR2 SVGEGT.

The rearrangement uses TRBV5-6 and TRBJ2-5, with TRBD1 matching 10 bases. The CDR3 loop spans 16 amino acids. Germline V gene sequence: CDR1 SGHDT, CDR2 YYEEEE. Trimming cost V 3 bases and J 5 bases; bases outside gene matches: 10. In nucleotides, the CDR3 is TGTGCCAGCAGCTGGGACAGGGGATTAGGGGGGGAGACCCAGTACTTC. The encoded protein is CASSWDRGLGGETQYF. Drawing the rest from reference TRBV5-6 and TRBJ2-5, the complete variable domain is DAGVTQSPTHLIKTRGQQVTLRCSPKSGHDTVSWYQQALGQGPQFIFQYYEEEERQRGNFPDRFSGHQFPNYSSELNVNALLLGDSALYLCASSWDRGLGGETQYFGPGTRLLVL.

The CDR3 spells CASSYFARGPPQHF. CDR3 bases: TGTGCCAGCAGTTACTTCGCACGGGGACCGCCCCAGCATTTT. The chain couples TRBV6-5 to TRBJ1-5; tentatively, D is TRBD1 (5 bases). CDR1 is MNHEY, CDR2 SVGAGI, per germline. V was pared by 1 base and J by 9 bases, with 13 bases between. CDR3 length: 14 residues.

The genes are TRBV5-4 and TRBJ2-7, with D perhaps TRBD1 (5 bases). The CDR3 is 13 amino acids. The ends were cut back, 4 bases at V and 6 bases at J, with 14 bases in the middle. The germline gives CDR1 SGHNT, CDR2 YYREEE (reference sequence). CDR3 sequence (DNA): TGTGCCAGCAGCCCGACAGAGTCCCTCGAGCAGTACTTC. Encoded protein: CASSPTESLEQYF.

The J gene is TRBJ2-7, the V gene TRBV13, with a tentative D call TRBD2 (6 bases). The CDR3 length is 12 residues. V was cut by 4 bases and J by 6 bases, with 10 bases left in between. The germline gives CDR1 PRHDT, CDR2 FYEKMQ (reference sequence). CDR3 sequence: CASSSVGGEQYF. Here the CDR3 DNA reads TGTGCCAGCAGCTCAGTCGGGGGCGAGCAGTACTTC.

This clonotype was seen once. This chain links TRBV6-4 with TRBJ2-6; D unresolved. V was pared by 4 bases and J by 0 bases, with 4 bases between. Germline-derived CDR1 and CDR2 are MRHNA and SNTAGT. CDR3 size: 14 residues. Written as DNA, the CDR3 is TGTGCCAGCAGTGCCCTCTCTGGGGCCAACGTCCTGACTTTC. Translating gives CASSALSGANVLTF.

The V gene is TRBV6-5, the J gene TRBJ2-4, with 10 positions matching TRBD1. After removal of 0 bases from V and 10 bases from J, the junction contained 6 bases not matched to a gene. Germline V lookup: CDR1 MNHEY, CDR2 SVGAGI. The CDR3 loop spans 15 amino acids. The CDR3 region is CASSYSRTGGEIQYF. CDR3 nucleotides: TGTGCCAGCAGTTACTCTAGGACAGGGGGGGAGATTCAGTACTTC.

As DNA, the CDR3 is TGTGCCAGCAACCTTAGGCCTAGCGGGGCAAACACCGGGGAGCTGTTTTTT. Its protein product is CASNLRPSGANTGELFF. This chain joins TRBV7-6 and TRBJ2-2; 9 nucleotides line up with TRBD2. With 7 bases clipped from V and 2 bases from J, the junction kept 11 bases outside the gene matches. Germline CDR1 and CDR2: SGHVS and FNYEAQ. The CDR3 extends over 17 amino acids. The full variable domain, completed using reference TRBV7-6 and TRBJ2-2, is GAGVSQSPRYKVTKRGQDVALRCDPISGHVSLYWYRQALGQGPEFLTYFNYEAQQDKSGLPNDRFSAERPEGSISTLTIQRTEQRDSAMYRCASNLRPSGANTGELFFGEGSRLTVL.

This chain connects TRBV6-6 to TRBJ2-7, with 9 bases matching TRBD1. Germline V gene sequence: CDR1 MNHNY, CDR2 SVGAGI (reference sequence). The length of the CDR3 is 13 residues. Trimming took 9 bases from V and 1 from J; bases not matched to a gene: 4. CDR3 residues: CASAGTGSYEQYF. The CDR3 nucleotides read TGTGCCAGTGCCGGGACAGGGTCCTACGAGCAGTACTTC.

The V gene is TRBV29-1, the J gene TRBJ2-6; D gene uncertain. CDR1 is SQVTM and CDR2 is ANQGSEA in the germline V gene. V was pared by 1 base and J by 0 bases, with 10 bases between. The CDR3 is 16 residues long. This CDR3 is CSVEGGVYSGANVLTF. The CDR3 region has the DNA TGCAGCGTTGAAGGTGGGGTCTACTCTGGGGCCAACGTCCTGACTTTC.

The CDR3 DNA sequence: TGTGCCAGCAGCGCTCGGACAGATCCCCAAGAGACCCAGTACTTC. It yields the protein CASSARTDPQETQYF. V usage is TRBV13 and J usage is TRBJ2-5, with D possibly TRBD1 on 6 matching bases. Germline V gene sequence: CDR1 PRHDT, CDR2 FYEKMQ (reference sequence). V shed 5 bases and J shed 1 base, with 14 bases lying between them. The CDR3 spans 15 residues.

This chain connects TRBV7-9 to TRBJ2-7; D perhaps matches TRBD1 (5 bases). V gave up 4 bases and J gave up 1 base, with 14 bases separating them. Germline V CDR1 and CDR2: SEHNR, FQNEAQ (reference sequence). This CDR3 is 15 amino acids long. This CDR3 reads CASSSGPGESYEQYF. Here the CDR3 DNA reads TGTGCCAGCAGCTCAGGGCCAGGCGAGTCCTACGAGCAGTACTTC.

The rearrangement links TRBV4-1 to TRBJ2-3; D remains ambiguous. Germline assignment: CDR1 MGHRA and CDR2 YSYEKL. V was pared by 0 bases and J by 4 bases, with 8 bases between. This CDR3 comprises 14 residues. The CDR3 spells CASSQEGPSDTQYF. CDR3 sequence (DNA): TGCGCCAGCAGCCAAGAGGGCCCCTCAGATACGCAGTATTTT.

This clonotype is a singleton in its sample. The chain combines TRBV13 with TRBJ2-7; 7 bases fit TRBD2. V lost 5 bases, J lost 7 bases, and 5 bases stayed unmatched. The CDR3 contains 12 residues. Germline-derived CDR1 and CDR2 are PRHDT and FYEKMQ (reference sequence). The CDR3 bases are TGTGCCAGCAGCCTTAAGCGGGGTGAGCAGTACTTC. This gives the protein CASSLKRGEQYF.

This clonotype was seen just once. The chain combines TRBV11-2 with TRBJ2-1; D is unresolved. This CDR3 has 18 amino acids. The V end lost 0 bases, the J end lost 0 bases, and 15 bases lay between the germline ends. Germline V gene data show CDR1 as SGHAT and CDR2 as FQNNGV. Here the CDR3 DNA reads TGTGCCAGCAGCTTAGATCTTAGGTGGGGAAACTCCTACAATGAGCAGTTCTTC. The encoded protein is CASSLDLRWGNSYNEQFF.

This chain connects TRBV27 to TRBJ1-4; perhaps TRBD1 as D (5 bases). From germline, CDR1 is MNHEY and CDR2 SMNVEV (reference sequence). V was cut by 5 bases and J by 7 bases, with 14 bases left in between. The CDR3 spans 14 residues. The CDR3 loop reads CASSVVGRGEKLFF. The CDR3, as DNA: TGTGCCAGCAGTGTCGTGGGGCGTGGTGAAAAACTGTTTTTT. Based on the CDR3 plus reference TRBV27 and TRBJ1-4, the full variable domain is EAQVTQNPRYLITVTGKKLTVTCSQNMNHEYMSWYRQDPGLGLRQIYYSMNVEVTDKGDVPEGYKVSRKEKRNFPLILESPSPNQTSLYFCASSVVGRGEKLFFGSGTQLSVL.

The chain couples TRBV6-1 to TRBJ1-1; the D gene is possibly TRBD1 (6 bases). Germline CDR1 and CDR2: MNHNS and SASEGT. The CDR3 loop spans 15 amino acids. The V end lost 8 bases, the J end lost 1 base, and 17 bases lay between the germline ends. CDR3 region: CASPGTSRGNTEAFF. CDR3 in DNA: TGTGCCAGCCCGGGGACATCTAGGGGGAACACTGAAGCTTTCTTT.

The chain employs TRBV11-2 and TRBJ2-5; D might be TRBD2 (6 bases). V lost 5 bases and J lost 3, with 16 bases in between. Germline V lookup: CDR1 SGHAT, CDR2 FQNNGV. The CDR3 is 15 residues long. CDR3 in DNA: TGTGCCAGCAGCCGCCCGCCCGGGGGAGAAGAGACCCAGTACTTC. Protein product: CASSRPPGGEETQYF.

The genes are TRBV10-3 and TRBJ2-3; D remains unclear. This CDR3 has 15 amino acids. Germline V CDR1 and CDR2: ENHRY, SYGVKD. The V gene lost 2 bases and the J gene lost 6 bases, with 15 bases spanning the gap. The CDR3 reads CAISEGFRFPDTQYF. CDR3 nucleotides: TGTGCCATCAGTGAGGGGTTTCGATTCCCTGATACGCAGTATTTT.

The CDR3 bases are TGTGCCAGCAGTCTAGGGGCAGGAGGAGGCGAGCAGTACTTC. Translated, it gives CASSLGAGGGEQYF. The chain is built from TRBV7-6 and TRBJ2-7, with D tentatively TRBD1 or TRBD2 (5 bases each). Trimming cost V 6 bases and J 6 bases, with 18 bases left between them. CDR1 and CDR2 (germline): SGHVS, FNYEAQ. The CDR3 totals 14 residues.

The chain joins TRBV29-1 to TRBJ1-2; D unresolved. V gave up 0 bases and J gave up 8 bases, with 22 bases separating them. Germline-derived CDR1 and CDR2 are SQVTM and ANQGSEA. The CDR3 totals 16 residues. CDR3: CSVEDGPRQIRGGYTF. CDR3 sequence (DNA): TGCAGCGTTGAAGACGGACCCCGGCAGATCCGCGGGGGCTACACCTTC.

This clonotype has just one count. The chain has TRBV4-1 and TRBJ2-7, with D possibly TRBD1 on 5 matching bases. The ends were cut back, 1 base at V and 1 base at J, with 11 bases in the middle. From germline, CDR1 is MGHRA and CDR2 YSYEKL. The CDR3 extends over 15 amino acids. CDR3 in DNA: TGCGCCAGCAGCCAAGTGTCCGACAGTTCCTACGAGCAGTACTTC. It specifies CASSQVSDSSYEQYF.

This clonotype showed up just once. This rearrangement joins TRBV10-3 to TRBJ1-6; no definite D call. Germline CDR1 ENHRY, CDR2 SYGVKD. V dropped 3 bases and J dropped 7 bases, with 22 bases sitting between them. This CDR3 region has 18 residues. In DNA, the CDR3 is TGTGCCATCAGTGACCCGACCGTGATCGCAGGATTAAATTCACCCCTCCACTTT. Translated, it gives CAISDPTVIAGLNSPLHF.

This chain links TRBV7-3 with TRBJ1-1, with no clear D. Germline V gives CDR1 SGHTA, CDR2 FQGTGA. V gave up 5 bases and J gave up 2 bases, with 9 bases separating them. CDR3 length: 13 residues. The CDR3 DNA sequence: TGTGCCAGCAGCATCCAGGACAACACTGAAGCTTTCTTT. Encoded protein: CASSIQDNTEAFF.

This chain connects TRBV9 to TRBJ1-1, with 8 nucleotides matching TRBD1. This CDR3 is 15 amino acids long. Losses at the gene ends were 0 bases for V and 5 bases for J; bases not matched to a gene: 6. Germline loops: CDR1 SGDLS, CDR2 YYNGEE. The CDR3 bases are TGTGCCAGCAGCGTAGTAGCGGACAGGGAAACTGAAGCTTTCTTT. This encodes CASSVVADRETEAFF.

Here the CDR3 reads CASTGEEDQPQHF. The CDR3 DNA reads TGCGCCAGCACAGGCGAGGAGGATCAGCCCCAGCATTTT. This chain connects TRBV23-1 to TRBJ1-5, with no clear D. TRBV23-1 is an ORF; its function is uncertain. The CDR3 extends over 13 amino acids. V lost 7 bases and J lost 5, with 12 bases in between.